Given below is one TCR beta chain in context. They isolated at least 6 million PBMCs from each sample. Germline loops: CDR1 SEHNR, CDR2 FQNEAQ (reference sequence). This CDR3 has 15 residues. The entry originates in a study of blood T cells in healthy people across ages. The authors ran a second PCR of 7 to 11 cycles using a sample-barcoded 5' primer and a J-beta primer mix. TCRdb reprocessed the 5' RACE reads with MiXCR, giving one entry per CDR3 protein. The sample includes nearly 800,000 distinct CDR3 sequences, 25% of them seen just once. The same sample was also studied in work on T cells of mothers and their children. That study adds: From each mother came over 8 million TCR beta CDR3 reads, and from each child came roughly 2.9 million.

The clonotype comes from a boy aged 5 to 17 in good health. Source material: blood. The V gene is TRBV7-9, the J gene TRBJ2-7; D is undetermined. The J call is doubtful: the DNA matches TRBJ2-1 better. The CDR3 DNA follows: TGTGCCAGCAGTCCTCCGATCGCGGCCTACAATGAGCAGTTCTTC. Encoded protein: CASSPPIAAYNEQFF.